This T cell receptor (beta chain) came from a study of identifying expanded T cells in peripheral blood. Assay: immunoSEQ multiplex PCR; the TCRdb copy retains only in-frame clones and omits some. This sample carries under 110,000 clones, roughly nine tenths of them seen once, and the ten largest clones take about a sixth. V lost 3 bases, J lost 7 bases, and 20 bases stayed unmatched. The germline V gene has CDR1 LNHDA and CDR2 SQIVND (reference sequence). This CDR3 region has 20 residues. Collection occurred without any documented infections or immune events in donors. This chain links TRBV19 with TRBJ2-1, with TRBD1 matching 11 bases. Sequencing input: blood. The source is a person aged 18 to 70 in good health. CDR3 DNA: TGTGCCAGTAGTATGTATGGGACAGGGGGGTTCAGGGCCCCAGGGAATGAGCAGTTCTTC. Translation gives CASSMYGTGGFRAPGNEQFF.